This TCR beta chain was identified in a study of CD8 T cells in Susac syndrome. Reverse transcription of roughly 0.5 to 1 ug RNA used random hexamers. MiXCR, applied by TCRdb to the immunoSEQ multiplex PCR reads, yields one record per CDR3 protein. The sample holds 150,000 to 180,000 distinct CDR3 sequences, about 95% seen once. The ends lost 3 bases at V and 4 bases at J; junction bases unmatched: 6. CDR3 size: 14 residues. The V gene's germline CDR1 is DFQATT and CDR2 SNEGSKA (reference sequence). This chain connects TRBV20-1 to TRBJ2-5; 9 bases map to TRBD2. The TCR comes from a human donor with Susac syndrome. The sample consisted of CD4+ T cells from PBMCs. The chain's CDR3 is CSASGGGALETQYF. CDR3 DNA: TGCAGTGCTAGCGGCGGGGGGGCCCTAGAGACCCAGTACTTC.